These 4 T cell receptor beta chains were all obtained from the same sample, sequenced in a study of identifying expanded T cells in peripheral blood. Sequencing used immunoSEQ multiplex PCR; TCRdb keeps in-frame clones, though not all of them. In the table there are some 54,000 clones, approximately 79% of which are singletons. Sequencing was performed on blood. The origin of the receptors is a person aged 18 to 70 in good health.

The CDR3 sequence: CASSYRHPYSNQPQHF. In DNA form, the CDR3 reads TGTGCCAGCAGTTACAGACACCCTTATAGCAATCAGCCCCAGCATTTT. This sequence joins TRBV6-5 and TRBJ1-5; D unresolved. The V end was cut by 2 bases, the J end by 0 bases, with 11 bases between. Germline loops: CDR1 MNHEY, CDR2 SVGAGI. This CDR3 region has 16 residues.

To note about this clone: A junction end diverges from the germline sequence, so it may reflect a read error. This chain connects TRBV25-1 to TRBJ1-2; D might be TRBD1 (5 bases). The CDR3 extends over 13 amino acids. Germline loops: CDR1 MGHDK, CDR2 SYGVNS. The CDR3 region is CASSDDSNYGHTF. In nucleotides, the CDR3 is TGTGCCAGCAGTGACGACAGTAACTATGGCCACACCTTC.

The CDR3 DNA reads TGCGCCAGCAGCCAAGATTGGGGACGCAATGAAAAACTGTTTTTT. This gives the protein CASSQDWGRNEKLFF. The chain has TRBV4-3 and TRBJ1-4; a possible D gene is TRBD1 (5 bases). Germline lookup yields CDR1 LGHNA and CDR2 YSLEER. This CDR3 comprises 15 residues. Between the trimmed V and J ends, which lost 0 bases and 5 bases, there was a span of 10 bases.

The chain carries TRBV2 and TRBJ1-1, with 7 bases identical to TRBD1. Looked up from germline, CDR1 is SNHLY and CDR2 is FYNNEI. CDR3 length: 13 residues. After removal of 8 bases from V and 0 bases from J, the junction contained 3 bases not matched to a gene. The DNA for the CDR3 is TGTGCCAGCGGGGGACAGTTGAACACTGAAGCTTTCTTT. This encodes CASGGQLNTEAFF.